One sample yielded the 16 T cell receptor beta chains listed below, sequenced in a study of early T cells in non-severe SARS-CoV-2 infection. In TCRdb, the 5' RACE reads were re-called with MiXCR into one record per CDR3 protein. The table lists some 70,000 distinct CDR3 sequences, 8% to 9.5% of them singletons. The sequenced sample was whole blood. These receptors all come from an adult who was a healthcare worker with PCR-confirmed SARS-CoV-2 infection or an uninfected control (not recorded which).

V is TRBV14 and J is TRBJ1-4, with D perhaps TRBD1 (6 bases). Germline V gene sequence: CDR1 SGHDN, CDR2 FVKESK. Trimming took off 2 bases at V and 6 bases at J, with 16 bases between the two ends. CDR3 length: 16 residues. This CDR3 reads CASSQKIWGAHEKLFF. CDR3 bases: TGTGCCAGCAGCCAAAAGATTTGGGGGGCGCATGAAAAACTGTTTTTT.

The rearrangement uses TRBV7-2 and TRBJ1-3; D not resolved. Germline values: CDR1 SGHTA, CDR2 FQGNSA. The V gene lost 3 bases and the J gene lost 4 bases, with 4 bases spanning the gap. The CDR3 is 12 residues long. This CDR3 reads CASSLRGNTIYF. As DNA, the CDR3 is TGTGCCAGCAGCTTGCGGGGAAACACCATATATTTT.

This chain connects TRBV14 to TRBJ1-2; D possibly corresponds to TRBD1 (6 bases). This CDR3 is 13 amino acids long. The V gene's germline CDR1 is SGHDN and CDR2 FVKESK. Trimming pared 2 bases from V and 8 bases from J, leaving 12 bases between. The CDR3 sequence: CASSQNREGGYTF. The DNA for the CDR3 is TGTGCCAGCAGCCAAAACAGGGAAGGCGGCTACACCTTC.

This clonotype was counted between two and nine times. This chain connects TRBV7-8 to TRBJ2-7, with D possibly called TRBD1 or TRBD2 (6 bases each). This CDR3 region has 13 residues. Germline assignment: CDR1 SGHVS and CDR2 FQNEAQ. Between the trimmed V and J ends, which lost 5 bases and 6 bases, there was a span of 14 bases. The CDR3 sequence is CASSTYRDSEQYF. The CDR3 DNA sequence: TGTGCCAGCAGCACCTACAGGGACTCCGAGCAGTACTTC.

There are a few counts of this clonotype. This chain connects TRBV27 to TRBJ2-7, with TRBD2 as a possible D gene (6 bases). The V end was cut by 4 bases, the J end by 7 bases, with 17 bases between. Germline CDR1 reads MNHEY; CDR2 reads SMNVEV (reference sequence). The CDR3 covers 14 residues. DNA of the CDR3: TGTGCCAGCAGTTACCGGGGAGGCCCTGGGGAGCAGTACTTC. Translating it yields CASSYRGGPGEQYF.

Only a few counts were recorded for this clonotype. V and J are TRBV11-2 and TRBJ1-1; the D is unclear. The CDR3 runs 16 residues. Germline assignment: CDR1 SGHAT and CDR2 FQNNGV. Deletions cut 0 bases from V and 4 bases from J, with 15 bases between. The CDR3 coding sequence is TGTGCCAGCAGCTTAGATCGACTCCGCGGAGGCACTGAAGCTTTCTTT. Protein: CASSLDRLRGGTEAFF.

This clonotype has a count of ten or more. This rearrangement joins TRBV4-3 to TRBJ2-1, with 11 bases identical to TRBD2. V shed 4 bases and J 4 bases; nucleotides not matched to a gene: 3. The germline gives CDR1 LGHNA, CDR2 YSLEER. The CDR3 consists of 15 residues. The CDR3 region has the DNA TGCGCCAGCAGCCCGACTAGCGGGGTGTACAATGAGCAGTTCTTC. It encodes CASSPTSGVYNEQFF.

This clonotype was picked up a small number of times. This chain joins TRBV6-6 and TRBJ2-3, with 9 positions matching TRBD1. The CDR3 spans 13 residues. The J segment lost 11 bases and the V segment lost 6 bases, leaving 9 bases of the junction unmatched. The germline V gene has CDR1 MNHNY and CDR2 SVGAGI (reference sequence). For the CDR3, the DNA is TGTGCCAGCAGCCGGGGGACAGGGAAAAAGCAGTATTTT. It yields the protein CASSRGTGKKQYF.

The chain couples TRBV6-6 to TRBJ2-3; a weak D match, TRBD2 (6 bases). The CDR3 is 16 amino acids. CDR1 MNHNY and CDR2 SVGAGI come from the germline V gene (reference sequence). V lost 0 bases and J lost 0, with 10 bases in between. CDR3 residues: CASSYSGRTSTDTQYF. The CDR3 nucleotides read TGTGCCAGCAGTTACTCGGGGAGGACCAGCACAGATACGCAGTATTTT.

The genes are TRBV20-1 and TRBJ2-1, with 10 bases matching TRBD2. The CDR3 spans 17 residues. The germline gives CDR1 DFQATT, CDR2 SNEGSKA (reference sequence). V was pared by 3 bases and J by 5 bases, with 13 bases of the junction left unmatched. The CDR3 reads CSASPNRGLAINNEQFF. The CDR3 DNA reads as TGCAGTGCTAGTCCGAACCGGGGACTAGCGATTAACAATGAGCAGTTCTTC.

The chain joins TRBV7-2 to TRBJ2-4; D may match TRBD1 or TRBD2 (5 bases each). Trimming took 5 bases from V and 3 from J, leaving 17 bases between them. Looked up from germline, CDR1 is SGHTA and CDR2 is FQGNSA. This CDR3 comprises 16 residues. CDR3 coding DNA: TGTGCCAGCAGCCCCGCCGAGGGGAGAGTCAAAAACATTCAGTACTTC. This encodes CASSPAEGRVKNIQYF. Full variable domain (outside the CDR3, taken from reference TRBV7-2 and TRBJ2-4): GAGVSQSPSNKVTEKGKDVELRCDPISGHTALYWYRQSLGQGLEFLIYFQGNSAPDKSGLPSDRFSAERTGGSVSTLTIQRTQQEDSAVYLCASSPAEGRVKNIQYFGAGTRLSVL.

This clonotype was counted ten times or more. The DNA of the CDR3 is TGTGCCAGCAAGCGGGTCGTTGACTACAATGAGCAGTTCTTC. Translating it yields CASKRVVDYNEQFF. The chain carries TRBV6-1 and TRBJ2-1, with a possible D match to TRBD2 (6 bases). Germline values: CDR1 MNHNS, CDR2 SASEGT. The CDR3 has 14 amino acids. The V and J ends lost 7 bases and 3 bases respectively, with 13 bases between them.

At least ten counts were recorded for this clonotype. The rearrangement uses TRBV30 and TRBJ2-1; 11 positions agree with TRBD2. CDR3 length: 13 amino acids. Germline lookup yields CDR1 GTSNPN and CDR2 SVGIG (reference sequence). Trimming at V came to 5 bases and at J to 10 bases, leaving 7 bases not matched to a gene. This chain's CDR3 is CAWEIAGGREQFF. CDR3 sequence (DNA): TGTGCCTGGGAGATAGCGGGAGGGCGGGAGCAGTTCTTC.

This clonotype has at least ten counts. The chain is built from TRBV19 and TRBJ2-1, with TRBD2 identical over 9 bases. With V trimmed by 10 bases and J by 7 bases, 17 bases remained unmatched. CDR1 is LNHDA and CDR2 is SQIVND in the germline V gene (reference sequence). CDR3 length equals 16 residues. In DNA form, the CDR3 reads TGTGCCACTCTTAAACTGGGGCTAGCGGGGTTAAATGAGCAGTTCTTC. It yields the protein CATLKLGLAGLNEQFF.

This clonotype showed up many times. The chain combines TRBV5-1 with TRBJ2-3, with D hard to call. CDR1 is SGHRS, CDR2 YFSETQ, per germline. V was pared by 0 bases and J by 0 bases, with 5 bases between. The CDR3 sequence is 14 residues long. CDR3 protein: CASSLDLSTDTQYF. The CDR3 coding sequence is TGCGCCAGCAGCTTGGACTTGAGCACAGATACGCAGTATTTT. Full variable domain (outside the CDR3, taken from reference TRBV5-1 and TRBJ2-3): KAGVTQTPRYLIKTRGQQVTLSCSPISGHRSVSWYQQTPGQGLQFLFEYFSETQRNKGNFPGRFSGRQFSNSRSEMNVSTLELGDSALYLCASSLDLSTDTQYFGPGTRLTVL.

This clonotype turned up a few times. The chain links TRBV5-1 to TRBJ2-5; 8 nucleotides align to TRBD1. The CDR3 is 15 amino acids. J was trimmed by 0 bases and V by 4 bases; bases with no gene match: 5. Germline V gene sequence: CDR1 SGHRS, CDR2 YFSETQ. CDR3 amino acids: CASSAGTGHQETQYF. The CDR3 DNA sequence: TGCGCCAGCAGCGCCGGGACAGGTCACCAAGAGACCCAGTACTTC.